The rows below give T cell receptor beta chains drawn from one sample of a study of T cell repertoires in cytomegalovirus infection. No antigens are known for them. Via MiXCR, TCRdb re-called the reads, giving one row per CDR3 protein. The sample carries hundreds of thousands of distinct CDR3 sequences, around 35% recorded once. This material consisted of cultured PBMCs, taken from culture after CMV antigen stimulation. These receptors were collected from a human donor in good health (CMV status not recorded). Some clones in this sample may be carry-over from other donors' samples. CDR3s include the opening cysteine and the closing phenylalanine or tryptophan. The order of the fields is V gene, CDR3 length, J gene, CDR3 protein.

>TRBV20-1|12|TRBJ2-7
CSAADSTYEQYF
>TRBV7-8|14|TRBJ1-1
CASSTKRSNTEAFF
>TRBV7-2|13|TRBJ2-7
CASSRGGLYEQYF
>TRBV6-1|11|TRBJ1-2
CAISGTGSYTF
>TRBV20-1|12|TRBJ1-1
CSAREGGAEAFF
>TRBV7-2|14|TRBJ2-7
CASSAPGASYEQYF
>TRBV19|14|TRBJ1-1
CASSGTGVGTEAFF
>TRBV7-2|18|TRBJ2-5
CASSLADGFRGFRETQYF
>TRBV6-2/TRBV6-3|14|TRBJ1-5
CASSWTYSNQPQHF
>TRBV7-8|14|TRBJ2-5
CASSLMGQKETQYF
>TRBV11-2|15|TRBJ1-2
CASSLERDRVEGYTF
>TRBV19|13|TRBJ1-2
CASSPTRHYGYTF
>TRBV7-2|15|TRBJ2-7
CASSPLSGVSYEQYF
>TRBV7-9|13|TRBJ1-5
CASSLGEQGPQHF
>TRBV4-1|16|TRBJ2-1
CASSQGGRSSYNEQFF
>TRBV7-2|15|TRBJ1-2
CASSLGPIANYGYTF
>TRBV7-2|13|TRBJ2-4
CASSFAGTGEVHF
>TRBV14|13|TRBJ2-7
CASSLRAGNEQYF
>TRBV5-1|13|TRBJ2-5
CASSPDSLVTQYF
>TRBV19|16|TRBJ1-2
CASRSGSWARDYGYTF
>TRBV19|15|TRBJ2-1
CASSSAGNLYNEQFF
>TRBV10-3|14|TRBJ2-2
CAISHTTGAGELFF
>TRBV7-2|14|TRBJ1-6
CASSPTGAASPLHF
>TRBV7-3|12|TRBJ1-4
CASGKDGEKLFF
>TRBV6-5|14|TRBJ1-4
CASSYGRTNEKLFF
>TRBV4-1|12|TRBJ2-5
CASSPIGETQYF
>TRBV20-1|14|TRBJ2-5
CSARDSQALATQYF
>TRBV5-4|14|TRBJ2-7
CASSLGTITDEQYF
>TRBV11-2|18|TRBJ2-3
CASSLLSRRSGQGNTQYF
>TRBV19|15|TRBJ2-1
CASSNDERVGNEQFF
>TRBV7-2|13|TRBJ2-5
CASSLFLQDTQYF
>TRBV7-2|13|TRBJ2-4
CASSLGGRDIQYF
>TRBV7-8|15|TRBJ2-7
CASSLAVSGDYEQYF
>TRBV4-3|14|TRBJ1-2
CASSLDRGTHYYTF
>TRBV6-5|12|TRBJ1-1
CASRTLGTEAFF
>TRBV15|15|TRBJ2-3
CATAYGRALIDTQYF
>TRBV24-1|13|TRBJ1-1
CATSGQGDTEAFF
>TRBV2|10|TRBJ2-7
CASLRYEQYF
>TRBV24-1|18|TRBJ2-3
CATSDPGTSGSAMDTQYF
>TRBV28|14|TRBJ2-4
CASRGVLAKNIQYF
>TRBV2|14|TRBJ2-1
CASSVEGQGNEQFF
>TRBV6-2/TRBV6-3|18|TRBJ2-5
CASRPPLGSSEYQETQYF